The sequence of this TCR beta chain was determined in a study of T cells after yellow fever vaccination. Whole-study results and caveats: Abundant bulk-derived clonotypes could contaminate FACS-sorted repertoires.

This clonotype was counted only a few times. The antigen remains undetermined. CDR1 LGHDT and CDR2 YNNKEL come from the germline V gene (reference sequence). The V end lost 4 bases, the J end lost 3 bases, and 13 bases lay between the germline ends. CDR3 length: 15 amino acids. TCRdb recomputed calls from the 5' RACE reads with MiXCR, one row per CDR3 protein. The table has around 320,000 distinct CDR3 sequences, 9.5% to 12% seen once; the top ten hold about 3.3%. This TCR came from a young man who received the YFV17D yellow fever vaccine. The V gene is TRBV3-1, the J gene TRBJ1-5, with D maybe TRBD1 (6 bases). This material consisted of CD4+ T cells sorted from PBMCs, taken 45 days after the yellow fever booster vaccination. CDR3: CASSPSDRANQPQHF. DNA for the CDR3: TGTGCCAGCAGCCCCTCGGACAGAGCCAATCAGCCCCAGCATTTT.